The entry below describes one TCR beta chain. Its specificity is unknown. The CDR3 runs to 15 residues. V shed 0 bases and J shed 7 bases, with 15 bases lying between them. Germline loops: CDR1 LNHNV, CDR2 YYDKDF (reference sequence). Use of 60 Vbeta and 13 Jbeta primers characterized the PCR. Using immunoSEQ multiplex PCR, the repertoire was profiled, and TCRdb retains in-frame clones only, with some absent. The sample has 150,000 to 200,000 clones, about four fifths seen once; the top ten hold 1.5% to 2%. This entry comes from a study of cytomegalovirus exposure and HLA in healthy donors. Study results and caveats: In a later analysis, specific HLA alleles were associated with 15,000 to 20,000 TCR beta sequences at a 0.05 false discovery rate.

The specimen sequenced was PBMCs. This clonotype was sampled from a man aged 50-59 years in good health and CMV-seronegative. V and J are TRBV15 and TRBJ1-1; D unresolved. The CDR3 DNA follows: TGTGCCACCAGCAGAGATAGTGGCAGCGGAGTTGAAGCTTTCTTT. It translates to CATSRDSGSGVEAFF.